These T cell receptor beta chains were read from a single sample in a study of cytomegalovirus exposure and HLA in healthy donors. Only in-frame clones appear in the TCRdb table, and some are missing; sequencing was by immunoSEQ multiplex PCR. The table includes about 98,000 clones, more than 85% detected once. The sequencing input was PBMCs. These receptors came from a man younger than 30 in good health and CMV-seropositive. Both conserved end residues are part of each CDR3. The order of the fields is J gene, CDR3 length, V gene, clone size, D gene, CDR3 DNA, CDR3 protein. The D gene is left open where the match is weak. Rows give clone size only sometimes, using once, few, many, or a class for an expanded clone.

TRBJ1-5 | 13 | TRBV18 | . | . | TGTGCCAGCTCACAAGACTCGGATCAGCCCCAGCATTTT | CASSQDSDQPQHF
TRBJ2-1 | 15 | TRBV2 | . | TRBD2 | TGTGCCAGCAGTCCTCGACTAGCGGGGGGCAATGAGCAGTTCTTC | CASSPRLAGGNEQFF
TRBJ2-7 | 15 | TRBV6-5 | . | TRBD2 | TGTGCCAGCAGCAAGCCGGGACTAGCGGCTTACGAGCAGTACTTC | CASSKPGLAAYEQYF
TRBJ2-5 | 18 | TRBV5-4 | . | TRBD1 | TGTGCCAGCAGCTTGGGACAGGGGGCTTGGGCAAATGCGGAGACCCAGTACTTC | CASSLGQGAWANAETQYF
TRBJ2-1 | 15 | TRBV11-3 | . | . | TGTGCCAGCAGCCCGGACAGACGACCCTACAATGAGCAGTTCTTC | CASSPDRRPYNEQFF
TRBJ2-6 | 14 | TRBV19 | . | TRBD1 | TGTGCCAGCCACGACAGGGAACGGGCCAACGTCCTGACTTTC | CASHDRERANVLTF
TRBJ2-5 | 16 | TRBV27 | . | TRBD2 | TGTGCCAGCAGTCCCAGACTAGCGGGGGGGCCGGAGACCCAGTACTTC | CASSPRLAGGPETQYF
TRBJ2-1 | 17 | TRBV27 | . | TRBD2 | TGTGCCAGCAGTTTATCGGTGGGAGGGATCTCCTACAATGAGCAGTTCTTC | CASSLSVGGISYNEQFF
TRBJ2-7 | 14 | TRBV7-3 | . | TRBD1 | TGTGCCAGCAGCCCCCAACAGGGGGCGGGGGAGCAGTACTTC | CASSPQQGAGEQYF
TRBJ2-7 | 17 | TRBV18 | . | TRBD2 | TGTGCCAGCTCACCACCCCCGACTAGCGGGAGGGCCTACGAGCAGTACTTC | CASSPPPTSGRAYEQYF
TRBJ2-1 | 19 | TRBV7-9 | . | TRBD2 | TGTGCCAGCAGCTCGAGGACTAGCGGGGGAAAGAAAGATGTGTATGAGCAGTTCTTC | CASSSRTSGGKKDVYEQFF
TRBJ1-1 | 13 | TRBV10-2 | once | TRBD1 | TGCGCCAGCAGATCAGGGGGTGGGACTGAAGCTTTCTTT | CASRSGGGTEAFF
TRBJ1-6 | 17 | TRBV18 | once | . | TGTGCCAGCTCACCACTTCGTATGTCCGGCGGGAATTCACCCCTCCACTTT | CASSPLRMSGGNSPLHF
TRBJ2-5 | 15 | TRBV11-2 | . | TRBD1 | TGTGCCAGCAGCTTTAGGACAGGAATTCAAGAGACCCAGTACTTC | CASSFRTGIQETQYF
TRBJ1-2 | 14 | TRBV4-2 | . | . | TGTGCCAGCAGCCAAGAGGAGGGCAGCTATGGCTACACCTTC | CASSQEEGSYGYTF
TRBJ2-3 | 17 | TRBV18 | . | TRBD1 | TGTGCCAGCTCACCACCGTCCGGACAGGGACGGGGAGATACGCAGTATTTT | CASSPPSGQGRGDTQYF
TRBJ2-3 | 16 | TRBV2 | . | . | TGTGCCAGCAGTGATGCCAGGGTAATTTTCCCAGATACGCAGTATTTT | CASSDARVIFPDTQYF
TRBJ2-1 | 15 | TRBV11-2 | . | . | TGTGCCAGCAGCTTAGAAGCGGGCAACTACAATGAGCAGTTCTTC | CASSLEAGNYNEQFF
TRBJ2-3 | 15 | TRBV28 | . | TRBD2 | TGTGCCAGCAGTCCGGCTAGCGGGGGGTGGGATACGCAGTATTTT | CASSPASGGWDTQYF
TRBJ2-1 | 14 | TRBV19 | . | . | TGTGCCAGTAGTATCTTGTCGGGGGTAAATGAGCAGTTCTTC | CASSILSGVNEQFF
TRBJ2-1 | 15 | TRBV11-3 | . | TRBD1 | TGTGCCAGCAGCTTAGTTGGACAGGGATACAATGAGCAGTTCTTC | CASSLVGQGYNEQFF
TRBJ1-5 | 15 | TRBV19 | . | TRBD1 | TGTGCCAGTGAGACTTATGGACAGGGAAATCAGCCCCAGCATTTT | CASETYGQGNQPQHF
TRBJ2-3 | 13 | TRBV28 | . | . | TGTGCCAGCACCCTTAGTGGAGAAGATACGCAGTATTTT | CASTLSGEDTQYF
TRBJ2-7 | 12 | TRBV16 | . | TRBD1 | TGTGCCAGCAGCTCACAGGGGTACGAGCAGTACTTC | CASSSQGYEQYF
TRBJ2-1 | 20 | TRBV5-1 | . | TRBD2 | TGCGCCAGCGCGTTCCTTCGTCGCGGGGGGGCCTATGTTTTTGGGGGTGAGCAGTTCTTC | CASAFLRRGGAYVFGGEQFF
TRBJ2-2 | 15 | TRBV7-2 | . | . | TGTGCCAGCAGCTTAGGGGGGGGGCGGACCGGGGAGCTGTTTTTT | CASSLGGGRTGELFF
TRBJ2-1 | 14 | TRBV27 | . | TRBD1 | TGTGCCACCTTATCCGGGACAGACTACAATGAGCAGTTCTTC | CATLSGTDYNEQFF
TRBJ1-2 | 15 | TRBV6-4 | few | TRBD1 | TGTGCCCACCCTCGAGGAGGGGGCATAAACTATGGCTACACCTTC | CAHPRGGGINYGYTF
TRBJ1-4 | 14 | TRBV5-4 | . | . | TGTGCCAGCAGTCTACAGGGTACGGATGAAAAACTGTTTTTT | CASSLQGTDEKLFF
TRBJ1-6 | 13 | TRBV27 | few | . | TGTGCCAGCAGTTTATCGTTTGGGACAAAGGCCCACTTT | CASSLSFGTKAHF
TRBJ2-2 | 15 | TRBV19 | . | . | TGTGCCAGTAGTATAGTTTTCCGGGACACCGGGGAGCTGTTTTTT | CASSIVFRDTGELFF
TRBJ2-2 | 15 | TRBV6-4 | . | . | TGTGCCAGCAGTGACGGTCCCCAGGGCACCGGGGAGCTGTTTTTT | CASSDGPQGTGELFF
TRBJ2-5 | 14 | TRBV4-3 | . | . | TGCGCCAGCAGCCAAGGAGTCCTGGAAAGGGGCCAGTACTTC | CASSQGVLERGQYF
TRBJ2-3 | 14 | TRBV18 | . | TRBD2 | TGTGCCAGCTCACCGACTAGCGGATCAGATACGCAGTATTTT | CASSPTSGSDTQYF
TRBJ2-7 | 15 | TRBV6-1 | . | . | TGTGCCAGCAGGTTCTCGTTTGTATTCTCTGACGAGCAGTACTTC | CASRFSFVFSDEQYF
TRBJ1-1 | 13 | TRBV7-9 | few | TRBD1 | TGTGCCAGCAGCTCCGACAGGGGCTCGGGAGCTTTCTTT | CASSSDRGSGAFF
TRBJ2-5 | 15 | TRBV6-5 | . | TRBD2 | TGTGCCAGCAGTTACCTTAGCGGGAGGCCGGGGACCCAGTACTTC | CASSYLSGRPGTQYF
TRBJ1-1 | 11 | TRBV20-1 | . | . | TGCAGTGCTGTCGGAGGCACTGAAGCTTTCTTT | CSAVGGTEAFF
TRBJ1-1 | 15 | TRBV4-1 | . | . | TGCGCCAGCAGCCAAGATGGCGGAGGGAACACTGAAGCTTTCTTT | CASSQDGGGNTEAFF
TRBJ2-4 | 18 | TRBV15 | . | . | TGTGCCACCAGCTTAAGGACAGGGAGGGGAATAGCCAAAAACATTCAGTACTTC | CATSLRTGRGIAKNIQYF
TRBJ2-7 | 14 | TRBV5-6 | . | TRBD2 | TGTGCCAGCAGCTTACTAGCGGGGGTCTACGAGCAGTACTTC | CASSLLAGVYEQYF
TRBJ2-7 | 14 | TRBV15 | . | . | TGTGCCACCAGCAGAGACCCCGGGGCCTACGAGCAGTACTTC | CATSRDPGAYEQYF
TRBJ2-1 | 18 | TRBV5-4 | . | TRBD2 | TGTGCCAGCAGCCTGGGACTAGCGGGAGCAGGGGTTTACAATGAGCAGTTCTTC | CASSLGLAGAGVYNEQFF
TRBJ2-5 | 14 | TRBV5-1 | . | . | TGCGCCAGCAGCCCAACGGACAGCCAAGAGACCCAGTACTTC | CASSPTDSQETQYF
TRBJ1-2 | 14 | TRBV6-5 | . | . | TGTGCCAGCAAGGACTGGGCTTTTGAATATGGCTACACCTTC | CASKDWAFEYGYTF
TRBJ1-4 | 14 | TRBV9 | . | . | TGTGCCAGCAGCCCCGAAGGGGTGAATGAAAAACTGTTTTTT | CASSPEGVNEKLFF
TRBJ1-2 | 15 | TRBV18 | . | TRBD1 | TGTGCCAGCTCACTACGAGGGACAGGGGATGGTGGCTACACCTTC | CASSLRGTGDGGYTF
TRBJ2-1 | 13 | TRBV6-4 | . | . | TGTGCCAGCAGTGAGTCCACATCATCGGGGCAGTTCTTC | CASSESTSSGQFF
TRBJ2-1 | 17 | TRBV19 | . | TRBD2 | TGTGCCAGTAGTAGGGGTTGGCGGCTAGCGGGAGCCAATGAGCAGTTCTTC | CASSRGWRLAGANEQFF
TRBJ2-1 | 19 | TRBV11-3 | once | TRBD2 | TGTGCCAGCAGCTTAGCTTTTCTAGCGGGAGGGAGCTCCTACAATGAGCAGTTCTTC | CASSLAFLAGGSSYNEQFF
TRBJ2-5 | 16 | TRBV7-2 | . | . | TGTGCCAGCAGCTTAGCGTTTAGCGGAACGGGAGAGACCCAGTACTTC | CASSLAFSGTGETQYF
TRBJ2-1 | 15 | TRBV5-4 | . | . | TGTGCCAGCAGCACTCGGGGGAGCTCCTACAATGAGCAGTTCTTC | CASSTRGSSYNEQFF
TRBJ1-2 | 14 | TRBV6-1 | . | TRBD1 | TGTGCCAGCACCCAGGGGACAGGGTCCTATGGCTACACCTTC | CASTQGTGSYGYTF
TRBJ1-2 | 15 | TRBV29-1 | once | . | TGCAGCGTCCTTGGGACGGGGGAATCTAACTATGGCTACACCTTC | CSVLGTGESNYGYTF
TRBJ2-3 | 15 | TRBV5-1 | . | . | TGCGCCAGCAGCTTGTTGGACTCCTACACAGATACGCAGTATTTT | CASSLLDSYTDTQYF
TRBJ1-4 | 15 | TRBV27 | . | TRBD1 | TGTGCCAGCAGCTCGACAGGGGTGCGTAATGAAAAACTGTTTTTT | CASSSTGVRNEKLFF
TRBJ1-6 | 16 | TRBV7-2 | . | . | TGTGCCAGCAGCCCCTCGCGGACGGGATATAATTCACCCCTCCACTTT | CASSPSRTGYNSPLHF
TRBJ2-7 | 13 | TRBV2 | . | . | TGTGCCAGCAGTGAAGCGCAGTGGGGAGGGCAGTACTTC | CASSEAQWGGQYF
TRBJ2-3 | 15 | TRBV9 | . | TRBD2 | TGTGCCAGCAGCGTAGTAGCGGGGGTCACAGATACGCAGTATTTT | CASSVVAGVTDTQYF